Below, 20 T cell receptor beta chains from the same sample are listed, as sequenced in a study of CD8 T cells in Susac syndrome. An amount of RNA that ranged from roughly 0.45 to 1 ug was reverse transcribed with random hexamers. MiXCR, run by TCRdb on the immunoSEQ multiplex PCR reads, gives a single entry per CDR3 protein. The table shows under 20,000 distinct CDR3 sequences, with around 96% occurring only once. Sequencing input: CD8+ T cells from PBMCs. The source of these receptors is a human donor in good health.

V and J are TRBV7-9 and TRBJ1-5; D is ambiguous. The CDR3 covers 13 residues. Germline CDR1 reads SEHNR; CDR2 reads FQNEAQ (reference sequence). Trimming removed 6 bases at V and 2 bases at J, with 8 bases between. The CDR3 DNA reads TGTGCCAGCAGTCCGTTGGGCAATCAGCCCCAGCATTTT. Protein sequence: CASSPLGNQPQHF.

The chain uses TRBV7-3 and TRBJ2-3, with 7 bases fitting TRBD2. Germline values: CDR1 SGHTA, CDR2 FQGTGA. This CDR3 contains 16 residues. V lost 1 base, J lost 1 base, and 5 bases stayed unmatched. CDR3 region: CASSLKIAGGTDTQYF. Here the CDR3 DNA reads TGTGCCAGCAGCTTAAAAATCGCGGGAGGCACAGATACGCAGTATTTT. The entire variable domain, with the rest obtained from reference TRBV7-3 and TRBJ2-3, is as follows: GAGVSQTPSNKVTEKGKYVELRCDPISGHTALYWYRQSLGQGPEFLIYFQGTGAADDSGLPNDRFFAVRPEGSVSTLKIQRTERGDSAVYLCASSLKIAGGTDTQYFGPGTRLTVL.

The gene calls are TRBV28 and TRBJ2-4, with a weak D call TRBD1 (5 bases). The V gene lost 3 bases and the J gene lost 4 bases, with 10 bases spanning the gap. Per germline, CDR1 MDHEN and CDR2 SYDVKM. CDR3 length: 14 residues. The CDR3 sequence: CASSFPTEKNIQYF. The CDR3 DNA is TGTGCCAGCAGTTTCCCGACAGAGAAAAACATTCAGTACTTC.

The chain couples TRBV3-1 to TRBJ1-5; 11 nucleotides match TRBD1. The CDR3 is made up of 15 amino acids. J gave up 5 bases and V 0 bases, and 0 bases lay outside the gene matches. Germline V lookup: CDR1 LGHDT, CDR2 YNNKEL (reference sequence). In DNA, the CDR3 is TGTGCCAGCAGCCAAGAGGGACAGGGGGATCAGCCCCAGCATTTT. Protein sequence: CASSQEGQGDQPQHF.

This chain uses TRBV19 with TRBJ1-2; D perhaps matches TRBD1 (6 bases). This CDR3 is built from 13 residues. In germline, CDR1 is LNHDA, CDR2 SQIVND (reference sequence). V was cut by 4 bases and J by 3 bases, with 9 bases left in between. CDR3 protein: CASSTRTDYGYTF. In DNA, the CDR3 is TGTGCCAGTAGTACCAGGACAGACTATGGCTACACCTTC.

The chain has TRBV12-3 or TRBV12-4 and TRBJ2-1; D gene ambiguous. V was cut by 8 bases and J by 7 bases, with 24 bases left in between. This CDR3 is 16 amino acids long. CDR3 sequence: CASVLVPQAERNEQFF. The DNA of the CDR3 is TGTGCCAGCGTCCTGGTCCCACAAGCCGAAAGGAATGAGCAGTTCTTC.

The chain is built from TRBV20-1 and TRBJ2-1; possible D gene TRBD1, 6 bases. In germline, CDR1 is DFQATT, CDR2 SNEGSKA (reference sequence). This CDR3 contains 15 residues. V lost 0 bases and J 8 bases, leaving 17 bases between the germline ends. The CDR3 loop reads CSARDSQGQWDEQFF. Written as DNA, the CDR3 is TGCAGTGCTAGAGATAGTCAGGGACAATGGGATGAGCAGTTCTTC.

This chain connects TRBV7-9 to TRBJ2-3; no clear D. V was clipped by 11 bases and J by 0 bases, with 15 bases between them. The CDR3 spans 14 residues. CDR1 and CDR2 from the germline V gene are SEHNR and FQNEAQ (reference sequence). The CDR3 DNA reads TGTGCCTTTTTACTTGGAGCTAGCACAGATACGCAGTATTTT. It translates to CAFLLGASTDTQYF.

The genes are TRBV6-2 or TRBV6-3 and TRBJ2-7; D is possibly TRBD2 (5 bases). CDR1 MNHEY and CDR2 SVGEGT come from the germline V gene. Trimming removed 6 bases from V and 1 base from J, with 13 bases in between. The CDR3 consists of 14 residues. CDR3 in amino acids: CASRERGESYEQYV. The CDR3 coding sequence is TGTGCCAGCAGAGAACGGGGAGAATCCTACGAGCAGTACGTC.

The chain is built from TRBV7-8 and TRBJ2-1; 12 bases are a match to TRBD2. This CDR3 region has 21 residues. CDR1 and CDR2 (germline): SGHVS, FQNEAQ. The J segment lost 7 bases and the V segment lost 2 bases, leaving 21 bases of the junction unmatched. CDR3 sequence reads: CASSLPAWGSELAGGKNEQFF. The DNA for the CDR3 is TGTGCCAGCAGCTTACCAGCCTGGGGGTCAGAACTAGCGGGAGGTAAAAATGAGCAGTTCTTC.

This clonotype was seen just once. The V and J genes are TRBV27 and TRBJ2-7, with D possibly matching TRBD1 (6 bases). In germline, CDR1 is MNHEY, CDR2 SMNVEV (reference sequence). With 6 bases removed from V and 3 bases from J, the gap between germline ends came to 15 bases. The CDR3 sequence is 14 residues long. The CDR3 sequence: CASSGQLGGYEQYF. The CDR3 DNA reads TGTGCCAGCAGCGGACAGCTGGGCGGCTACGAGCAGTACTTC.

V gene TRBV29-1 combines with J gene TRBJ2-5; D might be TRBD2 (6 bases). The germline gives CDR1 SQVTM, CDR2 ANQGSEA. V shed 7 bases and J shed 5 bases, with 17 bases lying between them. The CDR3 has 13 residues. In DNA form, the CDR3 reads TGCAGCGAGGTTCCGAATGGGGGGGAGACCCAGTACTTC. This codes for CSEVPNGGETQYF.

This chain uses TRBV7-9 with TRBJ2-7; TRBD2 might be the D (5 bases). This CDR3 has 14 residues. V lost 5 bases and J 4 bases, leaving 15 bases between the germline ends. CDR1 and CDR2 (germline): SEHNR, FQNEAQ (reference sequence). CDR3 sequence reads: CASSPGAAGYEQYF. For the CDR3, the DNA is TGTGCCAGCAGCCCTGGAGCGGCCGGGTACGAGCAGTACTTC.

The genes are TRBV29-1 and TRBJ2-7, with D possibly being TRBD1 (6 bases). Germline V CDR1 and CDR2: SQVTM, ANQGSEA. V lost 7 bases, J lost 5 bases, and 18 bases lay in between. The CDR3 totals 13 residues. The DNA of the CDR3 is TGCAGCGGATCCGGGACAAGAGTGAACGAGCAGTACTTC. This encodes CSGSGTRVNEQYF.

The chain couples TRBV6-5 to TRBJ2-2, with D perhaps assigned TRBD1 or TRBD2 (5 bases each). The CDR3 runs to 16 residues. The germline V and J ends were trimmed by 0 bases and 0 bases, with 8 bases remaining between them. Germline loops: CDR1 MNHEY, CDR2 SVGAGI. The CDR3 sequence: CASSYSGDTNTGELFF. CDR3 nucleotides: TGTGCCAGCAGTTACTCGGGGGATACGAACACCGGGGAGCTGTTTTTT.

The chain joins TRBV15 to TRBJ2-1; 7 bases agree with TRBD1. The CDR3 covers 14 residues. The germline V gene has CDR1 LNHNV and CDR2 YYDKDF (reference sequence). Unmatched junction bases numbered 3, after V lost 1 base and J lost 6 bases. CDR3 amino acids: CATSRGQGPNEQFF. DNA for the CDR3: TGTGCCACCAGCAGAGGACAGGGCCCCAATGAGCAGTTCTTC. The complete variable domain, with remaining parts taken from reference TRBV15 and TRBJ2-1, reads DAMVIQNPRYQVTQFGKPVTLSCSQTLNHNVMYWYQQKSSQAPKLLFHYYDKDFNNEADTPDNFQSRRPNTSFCFLDIRSPGLGDTAMYLCATSRGQGPNEQFFGPGTRLTVL.

The J gene is TRBJ2-1, the V gene TRBV28; 7 nucleotides match TRBD2. The junction had 9 bases not matched to a gene; V was cut back by 3 bases and J by 4 bases. The CDR3 length is 16 residues. Germline-derived CDR1 and CDR2 are MDHEN and SYDVKM. CDR3 coding DNA: TGTGCCAGCAGTTTCTTTGCGGGAGCATTGTACAATGAGCAGTTCTTC. It translates to CASSFFAGALYNEQFF.

This chain uses TRBV12-3 or TRBV12-4 with TRBJ2-1; TRBD1 aligns across 8 bases. The CDR3 is made up of 13 amino acids. V shed 2 bases and J 9 bases; nucleotides not matched to a gene: 3. The CDR3 coding sequence is TGTGCCAGCAGTTTACAGGGGGCAGGTGAGCAGTTCTTC. Its translation is CASSLQGAGEQFF.

The chain employs TRBV28 and TRBJ2-7; D not certain. The length of the CDR3 is 10 residues. The V gene's germline CDR1 is MDHEN and CDR2 SYDVKM. Trimming removed 1 base at V and 5 bases at J, with 0 bases between. The CDR3 DNA reads TGTGCCAGCAGTTTATACGAGCAGTACTTC. Its translation is CASSLYEQYF.

The chain combines TRBV6-5 with TRBJ2-1; D might be TRBD1 (5 bases). The CDR3 runs to 15 residues. Germline-derived CDR1 and CDR2 are MNHEY and SVGAGI. The ends were cut back, 0 bases at V and 5 bases at J, with 11 bases in the middle. The CDR3 nucleotides are TGTGCCAGCAGTTACTCCTTCGCAGGGAACAATGAGCAGTTCTTC. This sequence encodes CASSYSFAGNNEQFF.